The 17 T cell receptor beta chains in this list originate from one sample, sequenced in a study of blood T cell repertoires in COVID-19. Generated by immunoSEQ multiplex PCR, the TCRdb table keeps only in-frame clones and is missing some. The sample carries 200,000 to 250,000 clones, less than 90% recorded once. Sequencing input: peripheral blood. These receptors were obtained from a man aged 25-45 years with active or convalescent COVID-19.

J is TRBJ2-7 and V is TRBV29-1; D is possibly TRBD1 (5 bases). V shed 6 bases and J shed 5 bases, with 17 bases lying between them. Germline lookup yields CDR1 SQVTM and CDR2 ANQGSEA. The CDR3 covers 13 residues. DNA for the CDR3: TGCAGCGTGAACCGTGGACAAGGTGACGAGCAGTACTTC. Translation: CSVNRGQGDEQYF.

This clone has a single count. The V gene is TRBV6-6, the J gene TRBJ1-1; D perhaps matches TRBD1 (5 bases). Looked up from germline, CDR1 is MNHNY and CDR2 is SVGAGI (reference sequence). V was shortened by 7 bases and J by 3 bases, with 15 bases between the two germline ends. CDR3 length equals 14 residues. In nucleotides, the CDR3 is TGTGCCAGCACCTCCCCCGGGGGACACACTGAAGCTTTCTTT. The encoded protein is CASTSPGGHTEAFF.

The rearrangement joins TRBV24-1 to TRBJ2-2; 7 nucleotides agree with TRBD1. V shed 5 bases and J 9 bases; nucleotides not matched to a gene: 20. Germline CDR1 is KGHDR and CDR2 is SFDVKD. CDR3 length: 18 residues. The chain's CDR3 is CATSVRDRNTISPRELFF. As DNA, the CDR3 is TGTGCCACCAGTGTCAGGGACAGAAATACTATCAGCCCGCGGGAGCTGTTTTTT.

The V and J genes are TRBV7-3 and TRBJ1-1, with 8 nucleotides matching TRBD1. CDR1 is SGHTA, CDR2 FQGTGA, per germline. The CDR3 extends over 15 amino acids. V gave up 1 base and J gave up 4 bases; unmatched junction bases: 5. CDR3 loop: CASSLRQGAPTEAFF. The CDR3 bases are TGTGCCAGCAGCTTAAGGCAGGGGGCGCCCACTGAAGCTTTCTTT.

This rearrangement joins TRBV4-3 to TRBJ2-3, with D possibly TRBD2 on 7 matching bases. V lost 3 bases and J lost 7, with 11 bases in between. CDR1 is LGHNA and CDR2 is YSLEER in the germline V gene. The CDR3 loop spans 13 amino acids. In DNA form, the CDR3 reads TGCGCCAGCAGCCACAGGGGAGGGAATACGCAGTATTTT. Encoded protein: CASSHRGGNTQYF.

This clone came up once. J is TRBJ1-1 and V is TRBV5-5, with TRBD1 matching over 8 bases. Trimming took 4 bases from V and 0 from J; bases not matched to a gene: 11. The CDR3 has 17 amino acids. Germline V gives CDR1 SGHKS, CDR2 YYEKEE (reference sequence). Here the CDR3 DNA reads TGTGCCAGCAGCACCACCCGACAGGGGCGACTGAACACTGAAGCTTTCTTT. Translated: CASSTTRQGRLNTEAFF.

This chain uses TRBV13 with TRBJ2-4, with 9 bases lining up with TRBD1. Germline CDR1 reads PRHDT; CDR2 reads FYEKMQ (reference sequence). This CDR3 contains 17 residues. J was trimmed by 1 base and V by 5 bases; bases with no gene match: 9. The CDR3 region is CASSSRTGEEAKNIQYF. DNA for the CDR3: TGTGCCAGCAGCAGCCGGACAGGGGAGGAGGCCAAAAACATTCAGTACTTC.

The chain is built from TRBV13 and TRBJ2-1; perhaps TRBD2 as D (6 bases). This CDR3 spans 12 amino acids. Trimming took off 5 bases at V and 8 bases at J, with 10 bases between the two ends. CDR1 and CDR2 (germline): PRHDT, FYEKMQ (reference sequence). CDR3 coding DNA: TGTGCCAGCAGCCGCCTAGCGCATGAGCAGTTCTTC. Translating gives CASSRLAHEQFF. Full variable domain (missing parts from reference TRBV13 and TRBJ2-1): AAGVIQSPRHLIKEKRETATLKCYPIPRHDTVYWYQQGPGQDPQFLISFYEKMQSDKGSIPDRFSAQQFSDYHSELNMSSLELGDSALYFCASSRLAHEQFFGPGTRLTVL.

The table lists this clone with a few counts. This sequence joins TRBV7-2 and TRBJ2-7, with D maybe TRBD2 (7 bases). Germline V gene lookup returns CDR1 SGHTA and CDR2 FQGNSA. This CDR3 contains 15 residues. V was trimmed by 1 base and J by 9 bases, leaving 19 bases between them. The CDR3 sequence is CASSLVGGESGGQYF. In DNA, the CDR3 is TGTGCCAGCAGCTTAGTAGGGGGAGAGTCGGGAGGGCAGTACTTC.

The rearrangement joins TRBV5-1 to TRBJ2-3; D possibly corresponds to TRBD2 (6 bases). Germline V gene data show CDR1 as SGHRS and CDR2 as YFSETQ. The CDR3 spans 15 residues. V lost 0 bases, J lost 4 bases, and 12 bases lay in between. CDR3 amino acids: CASSLGEWGADTQYF. The CDR3 DNA reads TGCGCCAGCAGCTTGGGGGAGTGGGGGGCAGATACGCAGTATTTT.

The chain employs TRBV3-1 (or the pseudogene TRBV3-2) and TRBJ2-2; D not resolved. The CDR3 loop spans 14 amino acids. The germline gives CDR1 LGHDT, CDR2 YNNKEL (reference sequence). Trimming cost V 2 bases and J 2 bases, with 6 bases left between them. In DNA form, the CDR3 reads TGTGCCAGCAGCCAACTAGTCAACACCGGGGAGCTGTTTTTT. Residues: CASSQLVNTGELFF.

The gene calls are TRBV29-1 and TRBJ1-2, with D possibly being TRBD1 (5 bases). The CDR3 runs to 12 residues. Germline values: CDR1 SQVTM, CDR2 ANQGSEA. V lost 4 bases, J lost 5 bases, and 11 bases lay in between. The CDR3 DNA reads as TGCAGCGTTGGCGGGGGGGGATATGGCTACACCTTC. Translation: CSVGGGGYGYTF. Drawing the rest from reference TRBV29-1 and TRBJ1-2, the complete variable domain is SAVISQKPSRDICQRGTSLTIQCQVDSQVTMMFWYRQQPGQSLTLIATANQGSEATYESGFVIDKFPISRPNLTFSTLTVSNMSPEDSSIYLCSVGGGGYGYTFGSGTRLTVV.

The chain carries TRBV1 and TRBJ1-3; TRBD1 was called by the table and not checked on the DNA. TRBV1 is noted as a pseudogene. The CDR3 is 13 amino acids. The CDR3 reads CTSSRDIGNTIYF. Here the CDR3 DNA reads TGCACCAGCAGCCGGGACATTGGAAACACCATATATTTT.

In this sample, this clone turned up a few times. The chain couples TRBV7-9 to TRBJ2-1, with a possible D match to TRBD1 (5 bases). With 2 bases removed from V and 6 bases from J, the gap between germline ends came to 11 bases. Per the germline V gene, CDR1 is SEHNR and CDR2 is FQNEAQ (reference sequence). This CDR3 contains 14 residues. CDR3 DNA sequence: TGTGCCAGCAGCTTACGGGTTGACAGCAATGAGCAGTTCTTC. It is translated as CASSLRVDSNEQFF.

J is TRBJ1-5 and V is TRBV19, with TRBD1 matching over 8 bases. V lost 6 bases to trimming and J lost 7 bases; unmatched junction nucleotides: 8. The CDR3 runs 14 residues. Germline V CDR1 and CDR2: LNHDA, SQIVND (reference sequence). The CDR3 spells CASRNGQGRQPQHF. DNA for the CDR3: TGTGCCAGTAGGAACGGACAGGGCAGGCAGCCCCAGCATTTT.

This clone was picked up one time. The chain links TRBV30 to TRBJ1-1; unclear D gene. Trimming stripped 3 bases from V and 11 bases from J, with 13 bases between. The CDR3 is 11 residues long. CDR1 and CDR2 from the germline V gene are GTSNPN and SVGIG (reference sequence). In DNA form, the CDR3 reads TGTGCCTGGAGAGGAGGGATTGGGGCTTTCTTT. Its protein is CAWRGGIGAFF.

V usage is TRBV14 and J usage is TRBJ2-7; 7 bases match TRBD1. Trimming removed 1 base from V and 0 bases from J; junction bases left unmatched: 9. The CDR3 has 17 amino acids. The germline CDR1 and CDR2 sequences are SGHDN and FVKESK. The CDR3 DNA follows: TGTGCCAGCAGCCAAGTTCCTCCGGGACAGCACTCCTACGAGCAGTACTTC. This gives the protein CASSQVPPGQHSYEQYF.